Listed here is a single TCR beta chain. TCRdb's table, derived via immunoSEQ multiplex PCR, lists solely in-frame clones and lacks some. This table holds under 60,000 clones, roughly 90% found once. These data come from a study of T cell changes during pregnancy in multiple sclerosis. This TCR came from a female donor with multiple sclerosis, enrolled in a pregnancy study. Sequencing was performed on CD4+ T cells from peripheral blood mononuclear cells, taken after pregnancy.

The CDR3: CASTKQGTLSGTGELFF. In DNA form, the CDR3 reads TGTGCCAGCACCAAACAGGGGACCCTAAGTGGCACCGGGGAGCTGTTTTTT. J is TRBJ2-2 and V is TRBV7-6; 7 bases are a match to TRBD1. Germline assignment: CDR1 SGHVS and CDR2 FNYEAQ. After removal of 7 bases from V and 4 bases from J, the junction contained 15 bases not matched to a gene. CDR3 length equals 17 residues.